This TCR beta chain emerged from a study of T cell responses to AZD1222 COVID-19 vaccine. Points on this clone: Its antigen remains unknown.

Study findings and constraints: The repertoires were collected only after the peak T cell response. Only a handful of AZD1222 recipients tested seropositive at baseline. Close to half of spike-specific TCRs reportedly recognize unmutated variant regions. When two AZD1222 doses had been given, Spike-specific TCR breadth and depth rose.

Produced via immunoSEQ multiplex PCR; TCRdb's table is partial and in-frame only. Among nearly 110,000 clones listed, more than 80% were seen once. This CDR3 region has 14 residues. The germline V gene encodes CDR1 MNHEY and CDR2 SVGAGI. With V trimmed by 5 bases and J by 8 bases, 7 bases remained unmatched. The sequence derives from an adult in good health. The specimen was peripheral blood, collected on day 0 of AZD1222 vaccination. The chain links TRBV6-5 to TRBJ1-4; 8 nucleotides match TRBD1. CDR3 sequence reads: CASSLWTGPEKLFF. The CDR3 DNA is TGTGCCAGCAGTCTTTGGACAGGGCCCGAAAAACTGTTTTTT.